The next 5 T cell receptor beta chains were all read from a single sample in a study of blood T cells in healthy people across ages. With a J-beta primer mix and a sample-barcoded 5' primer, a second PCR ran about 7 to 12 cycles. TCRdb re-called the 5' RACE reads through MiXCR, storing one row per CDR3 protein. The repertoire holds some 890,000 distinct CDR3 sequences, with 25% to 35% as singletons. In addition, the sample was reused for a study of T cells of mothers and their children.

Sample: blood. The receptors derive from a woman in her 40s in good health.

This clonotype was detected a few times. The chain uses TRBV3-1 and TRBJ2-3, with 7 bases fitting TRBD2. Germline V gene lookup returns CDR1 LGHDT and CDR2 YNNKEL (reference sequence). Trimming cost V 5 bases and J 7 bases; bases outside gene matches: 12. The CDR3 extends over 15 amino acids. The CDR3 coding sequence is TGTGCCAGCAGCGAAACAAAGACTAGCTTGCATACGCAGTATTTT. Amino acid sequence: CASSETKTSLHTQYF.

Concerning this clonotype: A read error may produce the germline difference seen at one junction end. The V and J genes are TRBV27 and TRBJ2-7, with D perhaps given as TRBD1 or TRBD2 (6 bases each). The better agreement between TRBJ2-5 and the DNA end casts doubt on the J call. From germline, CDR1 is MNHEY and CDR2 SMNVEV (reference sequence). CDR3 length: 15 amino acids. The CDR3 reads CASSLSPGARGTQYF. For the CDR3, the DNA is TGCGCCAGCAGTTTATCCCCGGGGGCAAGAGGGACCCAGTACTTC.

There are many counts of this clonotype. In DNA, the CDR3 is TGTGCCAGCAGCCTCCGGGACAGTCCCTACGAGCAGTACTTC. This translates into CASSLRDSPYEQYF. V gene TRBV7-8 combines with J gene TRBJ2-7, with 7 bases matching TRBD1. Germline values: CDR1 SGHVS, CDR2 FQNEAQ. Trimming took 5 bases from V and 2 from J; bases not matched to a gene: 6. This CDR3 is 14 amino acids long.

The genes are TRBV7-3 and TRBJ2-7; 7 nucleotides agree with TRBD1. V trimming: 5 bases; J trimming: 3 bases; junction bases outside the gene matches: 4. The CDR3 is made up of 13 amino acids. The V gene's germline CDR1 is SGHTA and CDR2 FQGTGA. For the CDR3, the DNA is TGTGCCAGCAGCAAGGGACAGTTCTACGAGCAGTACTTC. It translates to CASSKGQFYEQYF.

Only a few counts were recorded for this clonotype. The CDR3 DNA sequence: TGTGCCACCAGTGAGGGACAGGGCCCACTAATCAATCAGCCCCAGCATTTT. This gives the protein CATSEGQGPLINQPQHF. The chain couples TRBV24-1 to TRBJ1-5; 9 bases line up with TRBD1. The junction had 9 bases not matched to a gene; V was cut back by 4 bases and J by 3 bases. This CDR3 is 17 amino acids long. CDR1 and CDR2 (germline): KGHDR, SFDVKD.